This entry lists 18 T cell receptor beta chains sequenced from one sample in a study of blood T cell repertoires in COVID-19. Sequencing was performed with immunoSEQ multiplex PCR; in TCRdb, only in-frame clones are kept and a portion is missing. The sample includes some 200,000 clones, 80% to 95% of them seen just once. Sequenced: peripheral blood. These receptor sequences come from a man aged 45-65 years with acute or convalescent COVID-19.

The chain employs TRBV30 and TRBJ2-7; 7 nucleotides agree with TRBD1. CDR3 length: 13 amino acids. Germline V gene sequence: CDR1 GTSNPN, CDR2 SVGIG (reference sequence). The CDR3 DNA sequence: TGTGCTTCTGCACAGGGGCCCTCGAGGGAGCAGTACTTC. Protein product: CASAQGPSREQYF.

The genes are TRBV19 and TRBJ1-1, with D possibly being TRBD1 (5 bases). V lost 8 bases, J lost 3 bases, and 16 bases lay in between. In germline, CDR1 is LNHDA, CDR2 SQIVND (reference sequence). The CDR3 has 14 residues. Written as DNA, the CDR3 is TGTGCCAGTCGACGAACCAGGGTAGACACTGAAGCTTTCTTT. Translated: CASRRTRVDTEAFF. Combining the CDR3 with reference TRBV19 and TRBJ1-1 gives the whole variable domain DGGITQSPKYLFRKEGQNVTLSCEQNLNHDAMYWYRQDPGQGLRLIYYSQIVNDFQKGDIAEGYSVSREKKESFPLTVTSAQKNPTAFYLCASRRTRVDTEAFFGQGTRLTVV.

V gene TRBV25-1 combines with J gene TRBJ1-6, with D perhaps TRBD1 (6 bases). This CDR3 is 13 amino acids long. The ends were cut back, 4 bases at V and 10 bases at J, with 11 bases in the middle. Germline V gives CDR1 MGHDK, CDR2 SYGVNS. The DNA for the CDR3 is TGTGCCAGCAGTGGGGCAGGGGACTCACCCCTCCACTTT. Translating it yields CASSGAGDSPLHF.

This clone was observed once. CDR3 region: CASSKGLAGPVGLDEQFF. CDR3 DNA sequence: TGTGCCAGCAGCAAGGGACTAGCGGGGCCGGTAGGACTTGATGAGCAGTTCTTC. The chain uses TRBV28 and TRBJ2-1; 13 nucleotides match TRBD2. V shed 6 bases and J 8 bases; nucleotides not matched to a gene: 16. This CDR3 spans 18 amino acids. In germline, CDR1 is MDHEN, CDR2 SYDVKM.

The V call is TRBV28, the J call TRBJ1-2, with a tentative D call TRBD1 (6 bases). This CDR3 spans 17 amino acids. V lost 7 bases and J lost 1, with 22 bases in between. In germline, CDR1 is MDHEN, CDR2 SYDVKM. CDR3 residues: CASTSGGPGDVNYGYTF. DNA of the CDR3: TGTGCCAGCACCTCTGGGGGACCAGGGGATGTTAACTATGGCTACACCTTC.

The genes are TRBV14 and TRBJ2-5; no reliable D call. Germline V gives CDR1 SGHDN, CDR2 FVKESK. The CDR3 contains 14 residues. V shed 4 bases and J shed 5 bases, with 14 bases lying between them. Written as DNA, the CDR3 is TGTGCCAGCAGCCTCACCCGCGGTTGGGAGACCCAGTACTTC. Amino acids: CASSLTRGWETQYF.

The chain uses TRBV28 and TRBJ1-4, with TRBD1 as a possible D gene (6 bases). The CDR3 runs to 14 residues. CDR1 and CDR2 (germline): MDHEN, SYDVKM. Between the trimmed V and J ends, which lost 6 bases and 8 bases, there was a span of 16 bases. This CDR3 reads CASRPGGAWEKLFF. DNA for the CDR3: TGTGCCAGCAGGCCCGGGGGGGCGTGGGAAAAACTGTTTTTT.

The genes are TRBV9 and TRBJ1-2; 10 nucleotides line up with TRBD1. Trimming cost V 0 bases and J 4 bases; bases outside gene matches: 3. CDR1 is SGDLS and CDR2 is YYNGEE in the germline V gene. The CDR3 sequence is 15 residues long. The CDR3 region has the DNA TGTGCCAGCAGCGTAGTGGGACAGGGGTCCTATGGCTACACCTTC. Translated, it gives CASSVVGQGSYGYTF.

V and J are TRBV28 and TRBJ2-7, with TRBD2 matching over 10 bases. Losses at the gene ends were 7 bases for V and 2 bases for J; bases not matched to a gene: 5. Germline CDR1 MDHEN, CDR2 SYDVKM. The CDR3 consists of 14 residues. CDR3 nucleotide sequence: TGTGCCAGCACACGTAGCGGGAGGCCCTACGAGCAGTACTTC. This encodes CASTRSGRPYEQYF.

The chain is built from TRBV12-3 or TRBV12-4 and TRBJ2-1; TRBD1 might be the D (6 bases). V was cut by 5 bases and J by 6 bases, with 11 bases left in between. The CDR3 has 13 amino acids. CDR3 DNA: TGTGCCAGCAGTCCGAGAGGGGGCAATGAGCAGTTCTTC. Its protein product is CASSPRGGNEQFF.

V usage is TRBV19 and J usage is TRBJ2-5, with 11 bases that match TRBD1. This CDR3 has 16 amino acids. CDR1 is LNHDA and CDR2 is SQIVND in the germline V gene (reference sequence). The V segment lost 5 bases and the J segment 5 bases; nucleotides outside the gene matches: 10. The CDR3 region has the DNA TGTGCCAGTAGTCCCAGGGACAGGGGGGCCTTGGAGACCCAGTACTTC. This encodes CASSPRDRGALETQYF.

The rearrangement links TRBV7-2 to TRBJ2-5; D gene unclear. CDR3 length: 14 residues. The V gene's germline CDR1 is SGHTA and CDR2 FQGNSA. Deletions cut 1 base from V and 2 bases from J, with 8 bases between. The chain's CDR3 is CASSLDWQQETQYF. The CDR3 DNA reads as TGTGCCAGCAGCTTAGATTGGCAGCAAGAGACCCAGTACTTC.

The chain is built from TRBV5-4 and TRBJ2-1, with D possibly being TRBD2 (6 bases). This CDR3 comprises 15 residues. With 0 bases removed from V and 3 bases from J, the gap between germline ends came to 10 bases. Germline CDR1 reads SGHNT; CDR2 reads YYREEE (reference sequence). The CDR3 region is CASSLAGSFYNEQFF. The CDR3 nucleotides read TGTGCCAGCAGCTTGGCCGGGAGCTTCTACAATGAGCAGTTCTTC.

V is TRBV11-2 and J is TRBJ2-3; TRBD2 might be the D (6 bases). This CDR3 spans 17 amino acids. V was clipped by 6 bases and J by 2 bases, with 21 bases between them. Germline V lookup: CDR1 SGHAT, CDR2 FQNNGV. CDR3 sequence reads: CASRPPSREFNTDTQYF. The CDR3 DNA reads TGTGCCAGCAGACCACCGAGCCGGGAGTTCAACACAGATACGCAGTATTTT.

This clone has a single count. The chain uses TRBV5-4 and TRBJ2-7; 10 positions agree with TRBD1. The CDR3 loop spans 17 amino acids. Germline V lookup: CDR1 SGHNT, CDR2 YYREEE (reference sequence). Trimming removed 4 bases from V and 0 bases from J; junction bases left unmatched: 10. DNA for the CDR3: TGTGCCAGCAGCAAAACTCGGACAGGGGGGCTCTCCTACGAGCAGTACTTC. The encoded protein is CASSKTRTGGLSYEQYF.

The chain has TRBV2 and TRBJ2-3; 10 nucleotides line up with TRBD2. V was pared by 6 bases and J by 0 bases, with 6 bases of the junction left unmatched. The germline CDR1 and CDR2 sequences are SNHLY and FYNNEI. This CDR3 has 16 amino acids. The CDR3: CASRRTSGTSTDTQYF. In nucleotides, the CDR3 is TGTGCCAGCAGAAGGACTAGCGGAACTAGCACAGATACGCAGTATTTT.

The CDR3 coding sequence is TGTGCCAGTAGTATATGGTCAGGGGAATTTCAGCCCCAGCATTTT. This encodes CASSIWSGEFQPQHF. The J gene is TRBJ1-5, the V gene TRBV19, with D tentatively TRBD1 (6 bases). V was trimmed by 2 bases and J by 6 bases, leaving 14 bases between them. This CDR3 spans 15 amino acids. The V gene's germline CDR1 is LNHDA and CDR2 SQIVND (reference sequence).

The chain combines TRBV4-3 with TRBJ2-2, with D unresolved. The CDR3 runs to 15 residues. Trimming removed 0 bases at V and 2 bases at J, with 7 bases between. In germline, CDR1 is LGHNA, CDR2 YSLEER. The CDR3 DNA reads as TGCGCCAGCAGCCAAGAACCAACAAACACCGGGGAGCTGTTTTTT. Translated, it gives CASSQEPTNTGELFF.